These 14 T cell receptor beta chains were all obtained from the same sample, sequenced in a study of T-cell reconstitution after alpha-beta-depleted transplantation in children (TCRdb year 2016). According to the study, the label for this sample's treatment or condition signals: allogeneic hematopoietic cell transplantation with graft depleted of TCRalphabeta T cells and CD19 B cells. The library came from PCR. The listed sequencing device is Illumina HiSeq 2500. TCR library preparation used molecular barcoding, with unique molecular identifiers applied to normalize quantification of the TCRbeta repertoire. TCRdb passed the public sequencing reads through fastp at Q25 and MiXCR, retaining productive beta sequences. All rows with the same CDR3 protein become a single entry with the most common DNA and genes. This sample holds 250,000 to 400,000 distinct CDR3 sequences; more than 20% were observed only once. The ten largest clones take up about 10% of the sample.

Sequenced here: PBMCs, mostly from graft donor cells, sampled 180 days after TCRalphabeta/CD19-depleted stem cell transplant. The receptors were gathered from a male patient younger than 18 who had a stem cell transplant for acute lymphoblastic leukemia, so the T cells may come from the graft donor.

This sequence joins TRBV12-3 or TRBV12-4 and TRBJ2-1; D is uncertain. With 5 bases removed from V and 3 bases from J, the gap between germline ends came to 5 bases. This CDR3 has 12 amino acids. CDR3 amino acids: CASSDDYNEQFF. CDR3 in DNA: TGTGCCAGCAGTGACGACTACAATGAGCAGTTCTTC.

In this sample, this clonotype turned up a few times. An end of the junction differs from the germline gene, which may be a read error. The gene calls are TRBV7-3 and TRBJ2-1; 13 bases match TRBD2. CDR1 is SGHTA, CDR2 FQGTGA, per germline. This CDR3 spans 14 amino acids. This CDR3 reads CASSLAGLAGVKVF. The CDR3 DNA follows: TGTGCCAGCAGCTTAGCCGGACTAGCGGGAGTAAAGGTCTTC.

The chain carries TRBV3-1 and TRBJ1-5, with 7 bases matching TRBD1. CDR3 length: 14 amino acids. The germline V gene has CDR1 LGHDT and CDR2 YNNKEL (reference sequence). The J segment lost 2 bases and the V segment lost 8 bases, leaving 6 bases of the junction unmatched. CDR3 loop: CASQQGSGNQPQHF. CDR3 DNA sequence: TGTGCCAGCCAACAGGGGTCGGGCAATCAGCCCCAGCATTTT.

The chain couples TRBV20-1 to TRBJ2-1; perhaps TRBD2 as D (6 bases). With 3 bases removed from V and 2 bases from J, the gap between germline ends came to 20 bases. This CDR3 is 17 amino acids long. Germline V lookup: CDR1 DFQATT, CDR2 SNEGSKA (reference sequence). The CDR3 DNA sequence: TGCAGTGCTAGTTCCCCTCCGGGACTCAAGCCCTACAATGAGCAGTTCTTC. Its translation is CSASSPPGLKPYNEQFF.

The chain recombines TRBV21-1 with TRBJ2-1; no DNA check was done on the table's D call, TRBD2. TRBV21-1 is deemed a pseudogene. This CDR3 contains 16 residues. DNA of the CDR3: TGTGCCAGCAGCGCCTCCGGGACTAGCGGGAGGAATGAGCAGTTCTTC. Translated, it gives CASSASGTSGRNEQFF.

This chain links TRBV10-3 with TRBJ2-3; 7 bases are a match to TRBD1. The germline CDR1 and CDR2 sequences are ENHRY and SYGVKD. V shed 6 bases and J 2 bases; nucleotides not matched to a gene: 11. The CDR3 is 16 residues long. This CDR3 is CAISPRTGSVTDTQYF. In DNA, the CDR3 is TGTGCCATCAGCCCCCGGACAGGTTCCGTCACAGATACGCAGTATTTT.

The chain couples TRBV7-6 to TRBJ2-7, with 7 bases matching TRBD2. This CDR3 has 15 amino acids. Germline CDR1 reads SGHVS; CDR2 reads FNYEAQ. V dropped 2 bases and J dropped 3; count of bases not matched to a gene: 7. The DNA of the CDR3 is TGTGCCAGCAGCTTAAGGGTCGGCGGGAGCTACGAGCAGTACTTC. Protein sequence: CASSLRVGGSYEQYF.

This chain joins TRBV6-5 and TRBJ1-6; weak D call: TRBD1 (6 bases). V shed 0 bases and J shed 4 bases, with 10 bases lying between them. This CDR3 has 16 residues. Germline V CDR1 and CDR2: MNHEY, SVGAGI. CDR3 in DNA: TGTGCCAGCAGTTACTCTTGGGACAATTATAATTCACCCCTCCACTTT. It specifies CASSYSWDNYNSPLHF.

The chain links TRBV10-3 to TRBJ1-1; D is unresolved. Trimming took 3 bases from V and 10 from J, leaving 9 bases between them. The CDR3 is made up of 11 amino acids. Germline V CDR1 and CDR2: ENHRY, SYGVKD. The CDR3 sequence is CAISERDGAFF. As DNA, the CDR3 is TGTGCCATCAGTGAACGTGACGGAGCTTTCTTT.

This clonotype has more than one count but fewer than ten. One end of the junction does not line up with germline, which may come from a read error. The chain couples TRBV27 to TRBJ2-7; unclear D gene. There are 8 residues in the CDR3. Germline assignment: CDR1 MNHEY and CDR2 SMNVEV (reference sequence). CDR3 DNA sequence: TGCGCCGCGTACGAGCAGTACTTC. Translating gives CAAYEQYF.

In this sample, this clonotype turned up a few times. CDR3 in amino acids: CASSLHAAGSYEQYF. The CDR3 nucleotides are TGTGCCAGCAGTTTACACGCCGCGGGCTCCTACGAGCAGTACTTC. The chain uses TRBV28 and TRBJ2-7; TRBD2 is a possible D gene (5 bases). The CDR3 is 15 residues long. Per germline, CDR1 MDHEN and CDR2 SYDVKM. Trimming took off 2 bases at V and 0 bases at J, with 11 bases between the two ends.

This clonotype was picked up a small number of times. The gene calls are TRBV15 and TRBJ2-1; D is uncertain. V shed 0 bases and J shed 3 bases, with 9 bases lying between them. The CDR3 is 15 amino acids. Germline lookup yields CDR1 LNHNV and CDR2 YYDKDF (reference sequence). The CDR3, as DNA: TGTGCCACCAGCAGAGATCCGGATATCTACAATGAGCAGTTCTTC. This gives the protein CATSRDPDIYNEQFF.

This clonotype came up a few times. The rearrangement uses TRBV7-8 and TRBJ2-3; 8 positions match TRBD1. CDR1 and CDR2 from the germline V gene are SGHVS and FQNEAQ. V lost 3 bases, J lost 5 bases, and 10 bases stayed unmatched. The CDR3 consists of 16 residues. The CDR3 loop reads CASSLARQGLVDTQYF. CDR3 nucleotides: TGTGCCAGCAGCTTGGCTCGACAGGGGTTGGTAGATACGCAGTATTTT.

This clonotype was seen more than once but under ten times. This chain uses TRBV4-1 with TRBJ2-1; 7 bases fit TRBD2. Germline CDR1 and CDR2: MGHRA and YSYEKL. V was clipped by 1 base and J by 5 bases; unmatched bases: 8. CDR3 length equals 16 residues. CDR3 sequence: CASSQGPSGKNNEQFF. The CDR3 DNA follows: TGCGCCAGCAGCCAAGGTCCCAGCGGGAAAAACAATGAGCAGTTCTTC.